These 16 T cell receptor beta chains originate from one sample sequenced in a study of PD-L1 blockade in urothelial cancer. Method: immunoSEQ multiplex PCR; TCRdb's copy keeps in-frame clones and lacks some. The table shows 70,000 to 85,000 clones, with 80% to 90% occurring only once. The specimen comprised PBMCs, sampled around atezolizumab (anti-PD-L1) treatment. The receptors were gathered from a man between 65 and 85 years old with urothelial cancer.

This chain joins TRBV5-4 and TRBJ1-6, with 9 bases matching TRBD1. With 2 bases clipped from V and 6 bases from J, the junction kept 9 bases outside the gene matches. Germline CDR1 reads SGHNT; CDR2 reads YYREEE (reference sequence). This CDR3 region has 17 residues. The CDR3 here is CASSLPGQGVSNSPLHF. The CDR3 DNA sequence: TGTGCCAGCAGCTTACCGGGACAGGGAGTCAGTAATTCACCCCTCCACTTT.

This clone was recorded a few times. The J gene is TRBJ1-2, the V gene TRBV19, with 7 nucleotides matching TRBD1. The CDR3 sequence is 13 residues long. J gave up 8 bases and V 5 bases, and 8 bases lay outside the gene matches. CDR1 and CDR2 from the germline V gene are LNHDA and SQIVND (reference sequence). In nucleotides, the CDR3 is TGTGCCAGTAGTGACGGACAGGTACGAGGCTACACCTTC. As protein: CASSDGQVRGYTF.

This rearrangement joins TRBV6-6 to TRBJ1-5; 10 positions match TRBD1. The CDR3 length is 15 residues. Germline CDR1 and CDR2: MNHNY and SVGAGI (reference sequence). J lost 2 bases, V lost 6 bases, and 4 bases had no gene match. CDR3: CASRSGTGGNQPQHF. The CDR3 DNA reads TGTGCCAGCAGGTCCGGGACAGGGGGCAATCAGCCCCAGCATTTT.

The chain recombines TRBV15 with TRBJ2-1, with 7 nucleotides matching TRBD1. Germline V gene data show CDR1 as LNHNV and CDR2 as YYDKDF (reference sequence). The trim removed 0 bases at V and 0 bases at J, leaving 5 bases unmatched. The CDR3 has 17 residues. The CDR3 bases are TGTGCCACCAGCAGAGAAGGGGGCGCGAGCTCCTACAATGAGCAGTTCTTC. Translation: CATSREGGASSYNEQFF. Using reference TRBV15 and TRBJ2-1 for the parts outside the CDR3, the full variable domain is DAMVIQNPRYQVTQFGKPVTLSCSQTLNHNVMYWYQQKSSQAPKLLFHYYDKDFNNEADTPDNFQSRRPNTSFCFLDIRSPGLGDTAMYLCATSREGGASSYNEQFFGPGTRLTVL.

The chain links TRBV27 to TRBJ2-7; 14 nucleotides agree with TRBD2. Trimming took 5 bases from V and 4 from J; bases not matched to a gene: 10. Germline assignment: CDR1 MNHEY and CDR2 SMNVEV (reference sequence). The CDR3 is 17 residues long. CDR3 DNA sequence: TGTGCCAGCAGTCCTCCAGTCCGGACTAGCGGGAGGTACGAGCAGTACTTC. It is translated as CASSPPVRTSGRYEQYF.

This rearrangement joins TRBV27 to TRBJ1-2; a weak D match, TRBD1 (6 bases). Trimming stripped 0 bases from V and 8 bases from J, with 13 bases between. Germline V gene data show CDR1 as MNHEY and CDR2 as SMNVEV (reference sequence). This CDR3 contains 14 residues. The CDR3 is CASSLSRDIRGYTF. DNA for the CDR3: TGTGCCAGCAGTTTATCGAGGGACATCAGGGGCTACACCTTC.

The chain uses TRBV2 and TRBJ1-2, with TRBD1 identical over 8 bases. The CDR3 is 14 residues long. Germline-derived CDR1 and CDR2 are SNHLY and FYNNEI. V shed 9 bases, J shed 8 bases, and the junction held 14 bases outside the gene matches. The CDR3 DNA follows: TGTGCCAGAACTAAACCGGACAGGGAAAGGGGCTACACCTTC. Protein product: CARTKPDRERGYTF.

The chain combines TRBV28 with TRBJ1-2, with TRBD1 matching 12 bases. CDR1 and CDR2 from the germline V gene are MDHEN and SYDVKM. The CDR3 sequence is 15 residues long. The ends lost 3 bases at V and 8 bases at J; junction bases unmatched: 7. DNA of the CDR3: TGTGCCAGCAGTTTTGGGGACAGGGGGCGCGTGGGCTACACCTTC. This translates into CASSFGDRGRVGYTF.

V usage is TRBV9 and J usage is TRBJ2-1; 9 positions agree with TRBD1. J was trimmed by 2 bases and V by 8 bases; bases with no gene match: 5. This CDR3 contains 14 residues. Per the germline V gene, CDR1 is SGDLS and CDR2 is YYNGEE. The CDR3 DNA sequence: TGTGCCAGTTCCGGGACAGGGACCTACAATGAGCAGTTCTTC. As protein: CASSGTGTYNEQFF. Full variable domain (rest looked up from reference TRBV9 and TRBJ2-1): DSGVTQTPKHLITATGQRVTLRCSPRSGDLSVYWYQQSLDQGLQFLIQYYNGEERAKGNILERFSAQQFPDLHSELNLSSLELGDSALYFCASSGTGTYNEQFFGPGTRLTVL.

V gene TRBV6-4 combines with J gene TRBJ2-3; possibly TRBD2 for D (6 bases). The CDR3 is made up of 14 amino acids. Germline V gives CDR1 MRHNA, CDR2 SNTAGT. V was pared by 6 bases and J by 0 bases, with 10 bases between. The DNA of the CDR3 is TGTGCCAGCAGCCAAGGGACTAGCACAGATACGCAGTATTTT. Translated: CASSQGTSTDTQYF.

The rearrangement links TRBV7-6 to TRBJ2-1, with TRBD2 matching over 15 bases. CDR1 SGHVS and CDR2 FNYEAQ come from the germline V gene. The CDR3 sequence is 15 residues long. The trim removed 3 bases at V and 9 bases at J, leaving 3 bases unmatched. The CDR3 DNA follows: TGTGCCAGCAGCTTGGGACTAGCGGGGGGAGGTGAGCAGTTCTTC. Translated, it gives CASSLGLAGGGEQFF.

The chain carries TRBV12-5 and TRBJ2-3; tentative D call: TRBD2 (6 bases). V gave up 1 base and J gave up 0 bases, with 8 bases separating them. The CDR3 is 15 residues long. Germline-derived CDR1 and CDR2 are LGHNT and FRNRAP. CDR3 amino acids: CASGLGGTSTDTQYF. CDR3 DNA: TGTGCTAGTGGTTTGGGGGGGACTAGCACAGATACGCAGTATTTT.

Here the CDR3 reads CASSALGTGNTGELFF. Written as DNA, the CDR3 is TGTGCCAGCAGTGCCTTGGGGACAGGGAACACCGGGGAGCTGTTTTTT. The chain employs TRBV2 and TRBJ2-2; 8 positions match TRBD1. Germline trimming cut 4 bases from V and 1 base from J; bases unmatched to any gene: 5. This CDR3 region has 16 residues. In germline, CDR1 is SNHLY, CDR2 FYNNEI.

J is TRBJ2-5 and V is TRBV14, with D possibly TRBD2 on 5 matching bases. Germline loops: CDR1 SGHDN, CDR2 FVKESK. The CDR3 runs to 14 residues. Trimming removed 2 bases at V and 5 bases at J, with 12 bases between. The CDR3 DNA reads TGTGCCAGCAGCCAACTTTCGGGCGGGGAGACCCAGTACTTC. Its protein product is CASSQLSGGETQYF.

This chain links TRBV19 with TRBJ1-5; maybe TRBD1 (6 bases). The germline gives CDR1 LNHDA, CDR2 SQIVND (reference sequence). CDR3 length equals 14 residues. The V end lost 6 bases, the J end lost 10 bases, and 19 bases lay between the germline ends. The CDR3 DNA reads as TGTGCCAGTAGAGGGGGACAAAGCTTTAGCCCCCAGCATTTT. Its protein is CASRGGQSFSPQHF.

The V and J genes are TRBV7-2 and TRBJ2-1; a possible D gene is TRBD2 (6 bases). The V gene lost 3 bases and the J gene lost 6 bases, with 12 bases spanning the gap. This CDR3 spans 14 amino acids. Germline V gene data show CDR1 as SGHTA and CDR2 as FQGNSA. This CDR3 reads CASSLGLASNEQFF. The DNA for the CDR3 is TGTGCCAGCAGCTTGGGGCTAGCGAGCAATGAGCAGTTCTTC.